The 10 T cell receptor beta chains listed next were all sequenced from one sample in a study of PD-1 blockade in classical Hodgkin lymphoma. This sample's time point: cycle 4 day 1 (C4D1), after 5 to 7 weeks of nivolumab. Every patient relapsed after autologous stem cell transplantation, and brentuximab vedotin exposure varied. Sequenced by immunoSEQ multiplex PCR; TCRdb stores in-frame clones only, minus some. The sample records 35,000 to 50,000 clones, approximately 71% being singletons. Specimen: peripheral blood mononuclear cells (PBMCs), collected before the fourth cycle of nivolumab. The receptors shown here come from a human donor with classical Hodgkin lymphoma.

V is TRBV7-2 and J is TRBJ1-2; D is uncertain. This CDR3 comprises 17 residues. Germline V gives CDR1 SGHTA, CDR2 FQGNSA. V lost 1 base to trimming and J lost 7 bases, with 22 bases between them. The CDR3 nucleotides read TGTGCCAGCAGCTTAGTAGGAAATGACATGGGAATAGGTGGCTACACCTTC. It codes for CASSLVGNDMGIGGYTF.

This sequence joins TRBV6-5 and TRBJ1-5; D ambiguous. CDR3 size: 15 residues. V was clipped by 2 bases and J by 0 bases, with 8 bases between them. Germline-derived CDR1 and CDR2 are MNHEY and SVGAGI. CDR3 in DNA: TGTGCCAGCAGTTACCCGGACCTTAGCAATCAGCCCCAGCATTTT. Translated: CASSYPDLSNQPQHF.

This clone turned up a few times. V is TRBV13 and J is TRBJ2-4; D not resolved. V dropped 0 bases and J dropped 2 bases, with 14 bases sitting between them. This CDR3 has 17 amino acids. Germline V gene lookup returns CDR1 PRHDT and CDR2 FYEKMQ (reference sequence). The CDR3 DNA follows: TGTGCCAGCAGCTTAGGCGGCACCCTTTGGCCCAAAAACATTCAGTACTTC. Translation gives CASSLGGTLWPKNIQYF.

The rearrangement uses TRBV7-9 and TRBJ2-7, with D hard to call. Trimming shortened V by 4 bases and J by 3 bases, and 7 bases separated the two germline ends. The length of the CDR3 is 12 residues. The V gene's germline CDR1 is SEHNR and CDR2 FQNEAQ (reference sequence). DNA for the CDR3: TGTGCCAGCAGCTCTCTGGGCTACGAGCAGTACTTC. Translation gives CASSSLGYEQYF.

This clone was found once. The chain carries TRBV5-1 and TRBJ1-2, with D maybe TRBD1 (5 bases). This CDR3 comprises 16 residues. The V and J ends lost 0 bases and 4 bases respectively, with 16 bases between them. CDR1 is SGHRS, CDR2 YFSETQ, per germline. The CDR3 is CASSLGGQGLSYGYTF. In nucleotides, the CDR3 is TGCGCCAGCAGCTTGGGAGGGCAGGGTCTCTCCTATGGCTACACCTTC. The whole variable domain, remainder taken from reference TRBV5-1 and TRBJ1-2, is KAGVTQTPRYLIKTRGQQVTLSCSPISGHRSVSWYQQTPGQGLQFLFEYFSETQRNKGNFPGRFSGRQFSNSRSEMNVSTLELGDSALYLCASSLGGQGLSYGYTFGSGTRLTVV.

The chain carries TRBV29-1 and TRBJ1-2; 7 bases line up with TRBD1. V lost 7 bases and J lost 6; bases outside the gene matches: 20. Germline lookup yields CDR1 SQVTM and CDR2 ANQGSEA. This CDR3 is built from 16 residues. CDR3 bases: TGCAGCGCAAGGGGGGTTTCCGGGACAGATCTAGATGGCTACACCTTC. It specifies CSARGVSGTDLDGYTF.

This CDR3 reads CASSVWTGGRQPQHF. The CDR3 DNA follows: TGTGCCAGCAGTGTATGGACAGGGGGCCGCCAGCCCCAGCATTTT. This sequence joins TRBV6-1 and TRBJ1-5, with TRBD1 identical over 11 bases. Germline V CDR1 and CDR2: MNHNS, SASEGT. This CDR3 is 15 amino acids long. Losses at the gene ends were 4 bases for V and 7 bases for J; bases not matched to a gene: 6.

The V and J genes are TRBV13 and TRBJ2-7, with D perhaps TRBD2 (6 bases). The CDR3 covers 12 residues. The germline CDR1 and CDR2 sequences are PRHDT and FYEKMQ (reference sequence). Trimming stripped 4 bases from V and 6 bases from J, with 10 bases between. The CDR3 is CASSSGTFEQYF. The CDR3 DNA reads TGTGCCAGCAGCTCCGGGACTTTCGAGCAGTACTTC. Full variable domain (remainder filled in from reference TRBV13 and TRBJ2-7): AAGVIQSPRHLIKEKRETATLKCYPIPRHDTVYWYQQGPGQDPQFLISFYEKMQSDKGSIPDRFSAQQFSDYHSELNMSSLELGDSALYFCASSSGTFEQYFGPGTRLTVT.

V usage is TRBV18 and J usage is TRBJ2-7, with TRBD1 matching 9 bases. V shed 3 bases, J shed 5 bases, and the junction held 11 bases outside the gene matches. This CDR3 spans 16 amino acids. Germline lookup yields CDR1 KGHSH and CDR2 LQKENI. The CDR3 protein is CASSPGWDRVIHEQYF. Written as DNA, the CDR3 is TGTGCCAGCTCACCGGGATGGGACAGGGTTATCCACGAGCAGTACTTC.

In this sample, this clone is medium-sized. The gene calls are TRBV2 and TRBJ2-3, with D hard to call. This CDR3 spans 10 amino acids. Germline CDR1 SNHLY, CDR2 FYNNEI. Trimming took off 4 bases at V and 8 bases at J, with 4 bases between the two ends. CDR3 sequence reads: CASSVATQYF. The CDR3 DNA follows: TGTGCCAGCAGTGTCGCTACGCAGTATTTT.